This TCR beta chain originates from a study of blood T cell repertoires in COVID-19. In the original workflow: How many nucleated cells were present was estimated from reference gene primer amplification. Clones were sequenced by immunoSEQ multiplex PCR, and TCRdb holds only the in-frame ones, with some missing. Clone size and V and J calls were adopted from that table, with D and trimming inferred from the DNA. The sample lists a few hundred thousand clones, approximately 83% occurring once. Enrolled through a virtual design, the participants were between about 18 and 89 years of age and came from about two dozen US areas. The sample taken for sequencing was PBMCs or T cells enriched from blood (not recorded which). This TCR was recovered from a woman between 50 and 59 years old who had recovered from COVID-19.

The CDR3 coding sequence is TGTGCCAGCAGCCCACAGGGGAAGGATGGCTACACCTTC. This gives the protein CASSPQGKDGYTF. The chain carries TRBV7-3 and TRBJ1-2; 7 positions match TRBD1. CDR1 and CDR2 (germline): SGHTA, FQGTGA. The CDR3 sequence is 13 residues long. Trimming at V came to 5 bases and at J to 6 bases, leaving 6 bases not matched to a gene.